These 8 T cell receptor beta chains came from one sample sequenced in a study of blood T cells in healthy people across ages. Together with a sample-barcoded 5' primer, a J-beta primer mix was included in a second PCR lasting about 6 to 11 cycles. TCRdb analysed the 5' RACE reads with MiXCR anew, one entry per CDR3 protein. The table includes fewer than 700,000 distinct CDR3 sequences, approximately 40% detected once. Source material: blood. The receptors come from a man older than 75 in good health.

CDR3 DNA: TGTGCCAGCAGTTTCTCGGGGGGGCTGAGGAATGAGCAGTTCTTC. It codes for CASSFSGGLRNEQFF. The chain links TRBV27 to TRBJ2-1, with 8 nucleotides matching TRBD2. Losses at the gene ends were 3 bases for V and 7 bases for J; bases not matched to a gene: 8. CDR3 length: 15 residues. Looked up from germline, CDR1 is MNHEY and CDR2 is SMNVEV (reference sequence).

This clonotype was counted many times. The V and J genes are TRBV5-1 and TRBJ2-5; 9 nucleotides line up with TRBD1. Looked up from germline, CDR1 is SGHRS and CDR2 is YFSETQ. V lost 2 bases and J lost 2; bases outside the gene matches: 7. The CDR3 is 16 amino acids. DNA of the CDR3: TGCGCCAGCAGCTTATCGACAGGGGGTGGTCAAGAGACCCAGTACTTC. It yields the protein CASSLSTGGGQETQYF.

This chain links TRBV7-2 with TRBJ2-7; 9 nucleotides align to TRBD1. This CDR3 has 15 residues. Germline values: CDR1 SGHTA, CDR2 FQGNSA. With 6 bases clipped from V and 7 bases from J, the junction kept 13 bases outside the gene matches. The CDR3 bases are TGTGCCAGCAGTGGAGGGGGGACAGGGACAACTGAGCAGTACTTC. This codes for CASSGGGTGTTEQYF.

This clonotype was found a few times. The rearrangement joins TRBV7-3 to TRBJ2-4; 7 nucleotides match TRBD2. The ends lost 4 bases at V and 5 bases at J; junction bases unmatched: 8. Germline CDR1 reads SGHTA; CDR2 reads FQGTGA. There are 15 residues in the CDR3. The CDR3 is CASSSSTSRENIQYF. The CDR3 DNA is TGTGCCAGCAGCTCTTCGACTAGCCGGGAAAACATTCAGTACTTC.

The table lists this clonotype with many counts. The chain employs TRBV5-1 and TRBJ2-1; possible D gene TRBD1, 6 bases. With 4 bases removed from V and 7 bases from J, the gap between germline ends came to 15 bases. CDR3 size: 14 residues. The V gene's germline CDR1 is SGHRS and CDR2 YFSETQ. The CDR3 sequence is CASSASQGRNEQFF. The DNA for the CDR3 is TGCGCCAGCAGCGCATCACAGGGTCGGAATGAGCAGTTCTTC.

This clonotype was observed a handful of times. The V and J genes are TRBV7-2 and TRBJ2-1, with 10 bases identical to TRBD2. V dropped 5 bases and J dropped 7; count of bases not matched to a gene: 11. The CDR3 is 16 residues long. In germline, CDR1 is SGHTA, CDR2 FQGNSA. The DNA of the CDR3 is TGTGCCAGCAGCACTCCTCAGCGGGAGGGCCTAAATGAGCAGTTCTTC. Translation gives CASSTPQREGLNEQFF.

The J gene is TRBJ1-2, the V gene TRBV9, with 10 bases identical to TRBD1. Trimming took 0 bases from V and 4 from J; bases not matched to a gene: 3. CDR1 is SGDLS and CDR2 is YYNGEE in the germline V gene. The CDR3 covers 15 residues. This CDR3 is CASSVGGQGFYGYTF. CDR3 nucleotide sequence: TGTGCCAGCAGCGTAGGGGGACAGGGGTTCTATGGCTACACCTTC.

The gene calls are TRBV7-9 and TRBJ2-2; TRBD1 matches 9 bases. The CDR3 extends over 15 amino acids. Germline CDR1 SEHNR, CDR2 FQNEAQ (reference sequence). With V trimmed by 5 bases and J by 1 base, 2 bases remained unmatched. The CDR3 loop reads CASSTDRGNTGELFF. DNA of the CDR3: TGTGCCAGCAGCACGGACAGGGGGAACACCGGGGAGCTGTTTTTT.